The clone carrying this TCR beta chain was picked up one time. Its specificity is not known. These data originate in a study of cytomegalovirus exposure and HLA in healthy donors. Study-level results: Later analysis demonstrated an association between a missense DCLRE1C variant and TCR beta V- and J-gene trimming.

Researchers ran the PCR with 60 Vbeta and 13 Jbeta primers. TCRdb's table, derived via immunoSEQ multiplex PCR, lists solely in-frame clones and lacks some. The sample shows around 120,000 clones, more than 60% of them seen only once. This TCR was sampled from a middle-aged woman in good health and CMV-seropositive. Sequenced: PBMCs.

The CDR3 spells CASSRAGTEETQYF. The CDR3 DNA reads TGTGCCAGCAGCCGCGCCGGGACAGAAGAGACCCAGTACTTC. The chain employs TRBV7-3 and TRBJ2-5; 7 nucleotides align to TRBD1. The CDR3 loop spans 14 amino acids. Germline V CDR1 and CDR2: SGHTA, FQGTGA. The V gene end was trimmed by 5 bases and the J gene end by 3 bases; junction bases not matched to a gene: 6.